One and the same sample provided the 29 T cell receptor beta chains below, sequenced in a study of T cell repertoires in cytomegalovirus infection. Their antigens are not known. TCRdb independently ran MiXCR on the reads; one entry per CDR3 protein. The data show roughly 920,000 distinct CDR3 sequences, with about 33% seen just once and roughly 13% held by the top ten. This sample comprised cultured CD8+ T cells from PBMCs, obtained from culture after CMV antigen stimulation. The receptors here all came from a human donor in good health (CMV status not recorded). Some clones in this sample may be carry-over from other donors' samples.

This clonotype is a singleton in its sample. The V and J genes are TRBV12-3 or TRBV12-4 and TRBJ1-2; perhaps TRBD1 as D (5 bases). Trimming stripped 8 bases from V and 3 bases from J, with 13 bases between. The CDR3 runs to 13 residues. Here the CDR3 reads CASGGGSDYGYTF. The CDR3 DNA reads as TGTGCCAGCGGGGGAGGGAGTGACTATGGCTACACCTTC.

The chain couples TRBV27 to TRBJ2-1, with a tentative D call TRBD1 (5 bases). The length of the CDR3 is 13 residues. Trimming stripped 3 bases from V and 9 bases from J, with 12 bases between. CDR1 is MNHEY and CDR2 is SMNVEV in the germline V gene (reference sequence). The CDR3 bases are TGTGCCAGCAGTTTGGGCTACCAGGGTGAGCAGTTCTTC. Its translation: CASSLGYQGEQFF.

In DNA, the CDR3 is TGCGCCAGCAGCCGGATAGAGTTCGAGAAAGAGACCCAGTACTTC. Residues: CASSRIEFEKETQYF. This chain uses TRBV4-1 with TRBJ2-5; D is unclear. The germline gives CDR1 MGHRA, CDR2 YSYEKL. The CDR3 consists of 15 residues. V was trimmed by 4 bases and J by 3 bases, leaving 15 bases between them.

The CDR3 sequence is CSARSDRGTQYGYTF. The CDR3 nucleotides read TGCAGTGCTAGGTCGGATCGGGGGACCCAATATGGCTACACCTTC. The genes are TRBV20-1 and TRBJ1-2, with a possible D match to TRBD1 (5 bases). The CDR3 has 15 amino acids. Trimming left V 3 bases short and J 5 bases short, with 19 bases between. CDR1 DFQATT and CDR2 SNEGSKA come from the germline V gene (reference sequence).

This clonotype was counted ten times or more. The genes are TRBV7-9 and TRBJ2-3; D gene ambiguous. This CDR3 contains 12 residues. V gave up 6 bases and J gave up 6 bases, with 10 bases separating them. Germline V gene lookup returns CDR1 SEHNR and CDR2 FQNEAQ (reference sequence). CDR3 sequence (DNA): TGTGCCAGCAGGGCGACGGCCGATACGCAGTATTTT. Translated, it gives CASRATADTQYF.

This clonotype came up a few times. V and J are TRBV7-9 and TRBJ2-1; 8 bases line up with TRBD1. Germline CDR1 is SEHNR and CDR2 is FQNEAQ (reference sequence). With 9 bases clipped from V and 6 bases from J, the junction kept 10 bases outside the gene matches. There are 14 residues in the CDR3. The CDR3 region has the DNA TGTGCCAGTCGGGGACAGGACCTTATCAATGAGCAGTTCTTC. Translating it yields CASRGQDLINEQFF.

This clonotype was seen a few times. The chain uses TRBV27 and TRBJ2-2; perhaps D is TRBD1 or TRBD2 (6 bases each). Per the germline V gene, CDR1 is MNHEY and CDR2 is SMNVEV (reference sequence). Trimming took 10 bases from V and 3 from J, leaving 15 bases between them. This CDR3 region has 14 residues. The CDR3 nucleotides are TGTGCCACCTCGAGGGGGGCACACACCGGGGAGCTGTTTTTT. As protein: CATSRGAHTGELFF.

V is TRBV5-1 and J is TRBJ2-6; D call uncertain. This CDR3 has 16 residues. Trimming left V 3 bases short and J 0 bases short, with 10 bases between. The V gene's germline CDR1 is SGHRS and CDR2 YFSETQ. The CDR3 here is CASSSSGRSGANVLTF. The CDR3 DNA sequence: TGCGCCAGCAGCTCCTCCGGCCGCTCTGGGGCCAACGTCCTGACTTTC.

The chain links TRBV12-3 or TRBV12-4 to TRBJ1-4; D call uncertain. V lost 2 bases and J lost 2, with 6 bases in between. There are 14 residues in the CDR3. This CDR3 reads CASSLTRTNEKLFF. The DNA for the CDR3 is TGTGCCAGCAGTTTAACCAGGACTAATGAAAAACTGTTTTTT.

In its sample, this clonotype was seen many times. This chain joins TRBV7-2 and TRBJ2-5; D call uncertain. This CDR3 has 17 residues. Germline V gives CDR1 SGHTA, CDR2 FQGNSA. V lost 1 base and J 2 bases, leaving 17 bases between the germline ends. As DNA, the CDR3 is TGTGCCAGCAGCTTAGGAGGTGCGATCCCTCCACAAGAGACCCAGTACTTC. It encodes CASSLGGAIPPQETQYF.

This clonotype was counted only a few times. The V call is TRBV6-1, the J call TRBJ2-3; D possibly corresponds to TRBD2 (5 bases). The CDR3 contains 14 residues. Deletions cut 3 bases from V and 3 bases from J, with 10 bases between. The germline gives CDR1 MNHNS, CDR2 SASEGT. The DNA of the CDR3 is TGTGCCAGCAGTGAGGAGGACGTAACAGATACGCAGTATTTT. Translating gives CASSEEDVTDTQYF.

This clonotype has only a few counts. Written as DNA, the CDR3 is TGTGCCAGTAGTCGGACAGGGGCGGGCACTGAAGCTTTCTTT. Its translation is CASSRTGAGTEAFF. The chain combines TRBV19 with TRBJ1-1, with TRBD1 matching over 9 bases. The CDR3 is 14 amino acids. V trimming: 5 bases; J trimming: 4 bases; junction bases outside the gene matches: 5. Germline lookup yields CDR1 LNHDA and CDR2 SQIVND (reference sequence).

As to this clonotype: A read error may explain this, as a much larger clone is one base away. This CDR3 reads CASSLELRRGLFNEQFF. Written as DNA, the CDR3 is TGTGCCAGCAGCTTAGAGCTCCGGAGGGGCCTTTTCAATGAGCAGTTCTTC. The genes are TRBV7-8 and TRBJ2-1; D is possibly TRBD2 (6 bases). The germline V gene has CDR1 SGHVS and CDR2 FQNEAQ. CDR3 length: 17 residues. The V gene lost 1 base and the J gene lost 6 bases, with 19 bases spanning the gap.

The CDR3 sequence is CASDGGFSYEQYV. The CDR3 DNA reads TGTGCCAGCGACGGGGGGTTCTCCTACGAGCAGTACGTC. The chain has TRBV6-2 or TRBV6-3 and TRBJ2-7, with 7 bases lining up with TRBD2. Trimming at V came to 8 bases and at J to 0 bases, leaving 4 bases not matched to a gene. CDR3 size: 13 residues. CDR1 is MNHEY and CDR2 is SVGEGT in the germline V gene.

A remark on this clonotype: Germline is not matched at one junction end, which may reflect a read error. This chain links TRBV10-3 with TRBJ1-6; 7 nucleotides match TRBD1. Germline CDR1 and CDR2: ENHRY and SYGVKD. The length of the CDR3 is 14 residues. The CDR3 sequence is CVISQTGTNSPLHF. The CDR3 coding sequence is TGTGTCATCAGCCAGACAGGGACTAATTCACCCCTCCACTTT.

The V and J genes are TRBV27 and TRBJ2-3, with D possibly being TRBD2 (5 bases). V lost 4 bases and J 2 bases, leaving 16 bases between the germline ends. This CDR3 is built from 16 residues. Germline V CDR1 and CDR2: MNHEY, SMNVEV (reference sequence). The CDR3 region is CASSSLDSAYTDTQYF. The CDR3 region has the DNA TGTGCCAGCAGTTCACTGGACTCAGCCTACACAGATACGCAGTATTTT.

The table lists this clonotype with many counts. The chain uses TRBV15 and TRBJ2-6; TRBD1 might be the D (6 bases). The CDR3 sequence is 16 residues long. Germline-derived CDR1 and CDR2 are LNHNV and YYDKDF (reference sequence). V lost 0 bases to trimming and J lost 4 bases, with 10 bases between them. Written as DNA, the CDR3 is TGTGCCACCAGCAGAGATAGGGGGACCGGGGCCAACGTCCTGACTTTC. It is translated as CATSRDRGTGANVLTF.

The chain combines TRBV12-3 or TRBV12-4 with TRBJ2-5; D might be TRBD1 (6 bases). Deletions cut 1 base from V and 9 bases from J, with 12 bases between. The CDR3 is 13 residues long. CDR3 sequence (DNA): TGTGCCAGCAGTTTAGGGACAGCCCGCGCCCAGTACTTC. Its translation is CASSLGTARAQYF.

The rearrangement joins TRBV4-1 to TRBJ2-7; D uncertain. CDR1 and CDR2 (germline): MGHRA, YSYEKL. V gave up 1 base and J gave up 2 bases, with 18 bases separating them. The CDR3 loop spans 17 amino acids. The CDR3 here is CASSQGPLGPFPYEQYF. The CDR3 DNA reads TGCGCCAGCAGCCAAGGCCCCTTGGGTCCGTTTCCCTACGAGCAGTACTTC.

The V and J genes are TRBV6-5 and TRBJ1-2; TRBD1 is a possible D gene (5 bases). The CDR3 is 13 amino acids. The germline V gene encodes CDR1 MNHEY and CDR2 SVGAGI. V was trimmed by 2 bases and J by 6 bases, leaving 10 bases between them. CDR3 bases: TGTGCCAGCAGTTACCAGGGAATCGATGGCTACACCTTC. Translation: CASSYQGIDGYTF.

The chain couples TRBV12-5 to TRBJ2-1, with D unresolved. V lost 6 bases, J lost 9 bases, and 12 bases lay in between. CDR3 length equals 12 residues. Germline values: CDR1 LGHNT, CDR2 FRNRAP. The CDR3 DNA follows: TGTGCTAGTGGGACGGATTCAGGTGAGCAGTTCTTC. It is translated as CASGTDSGEQFF.

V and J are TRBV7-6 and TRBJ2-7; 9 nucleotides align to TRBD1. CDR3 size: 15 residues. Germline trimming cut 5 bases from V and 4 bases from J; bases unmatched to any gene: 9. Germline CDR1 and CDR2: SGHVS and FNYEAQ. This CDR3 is CASSQWTGDPYEQYF. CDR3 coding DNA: TGTGCCAGCAGCCAATGGACAGGGGATCCTTACGAGCAGTACTTC.

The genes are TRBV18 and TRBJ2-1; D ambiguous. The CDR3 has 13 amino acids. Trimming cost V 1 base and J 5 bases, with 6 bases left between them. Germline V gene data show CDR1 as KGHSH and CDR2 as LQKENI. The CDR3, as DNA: TGTGCCAGCTCACCACTAAGTAACAATGAGCAGTTCTTC. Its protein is CASSPLSNNEQFF.

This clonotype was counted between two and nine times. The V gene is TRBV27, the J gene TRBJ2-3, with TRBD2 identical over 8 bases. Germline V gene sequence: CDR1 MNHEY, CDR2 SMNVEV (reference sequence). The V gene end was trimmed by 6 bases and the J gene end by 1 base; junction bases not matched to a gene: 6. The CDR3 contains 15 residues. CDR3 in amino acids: CASRNGGEGTDTQYF. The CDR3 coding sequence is TGTGCCAGCAGAAACGGGGGGGAGGGCACAGATACGCAGTATTTT.

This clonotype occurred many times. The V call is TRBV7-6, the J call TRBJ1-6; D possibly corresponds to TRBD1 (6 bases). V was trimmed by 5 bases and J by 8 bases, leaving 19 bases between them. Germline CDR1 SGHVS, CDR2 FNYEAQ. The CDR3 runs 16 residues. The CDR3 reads CASSGPGPGGHSPLHF. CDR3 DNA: TGTGCCAGCAGCGGACCGGGGCCCGGGGGGCATTCACCCCTCCACTTT.

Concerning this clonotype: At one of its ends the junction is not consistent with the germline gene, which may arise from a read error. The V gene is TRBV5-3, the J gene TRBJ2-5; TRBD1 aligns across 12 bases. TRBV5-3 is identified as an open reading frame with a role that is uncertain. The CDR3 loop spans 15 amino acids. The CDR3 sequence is CASSWGQGARETQYF. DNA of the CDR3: TGTGCCAGCAGCTGGGGACAGGGGGCTCGAGAGACCCAGTACTTC.

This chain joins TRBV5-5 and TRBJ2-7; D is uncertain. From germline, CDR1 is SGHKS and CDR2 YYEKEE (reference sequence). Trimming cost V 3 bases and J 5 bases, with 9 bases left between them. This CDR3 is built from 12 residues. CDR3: CASSYTVDEQYF. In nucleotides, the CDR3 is TGTGCCAGCAGCTATACAGTCGACGAGCAGTACTTC.

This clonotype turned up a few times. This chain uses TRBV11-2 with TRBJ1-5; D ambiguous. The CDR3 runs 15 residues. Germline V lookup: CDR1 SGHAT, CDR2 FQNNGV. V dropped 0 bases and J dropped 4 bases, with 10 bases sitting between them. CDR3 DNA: TGTGCCAGCAGCTTAGATCGCCGGACGAATCAGCCCCAGCATTTT. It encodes CASSLDRRTNQPQHF. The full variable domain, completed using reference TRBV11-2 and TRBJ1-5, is EAGVAQSPRYKIIEKRQSVAFWCNPISGHATLYWYQQILGQGPKLLIQFQNNGVVDDSQLPKDRFSAERLKGVDSTLKIQPAKLEDSAVYLCASSLDRRTNQPQHFGDGTRLSIL.

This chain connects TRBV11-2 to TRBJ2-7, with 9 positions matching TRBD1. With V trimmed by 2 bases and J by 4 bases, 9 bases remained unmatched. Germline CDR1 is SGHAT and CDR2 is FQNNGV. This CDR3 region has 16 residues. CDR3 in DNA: TGTGCCAGCAGCTTATGGGACAGGGATTTTGGGTACGAGCAGTACTTC. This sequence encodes CASSLWDRDFGYEQYF.